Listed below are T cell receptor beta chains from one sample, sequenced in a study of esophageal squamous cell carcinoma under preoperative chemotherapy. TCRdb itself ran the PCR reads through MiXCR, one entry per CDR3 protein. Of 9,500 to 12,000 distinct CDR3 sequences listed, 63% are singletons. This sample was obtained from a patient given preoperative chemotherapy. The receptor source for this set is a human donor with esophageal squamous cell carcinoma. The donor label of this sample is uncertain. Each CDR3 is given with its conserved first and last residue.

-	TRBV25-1	CASSPGGSGTYNEQYF
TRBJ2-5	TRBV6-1	CASSPATGEGEETQYF
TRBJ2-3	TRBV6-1	CASSDLGRRDTDTQYF
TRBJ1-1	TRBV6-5	CASSYSKVNTEAFF
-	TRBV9	CASSGGAHPDTQYF
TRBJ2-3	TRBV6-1	CASSDFWLCATDTQYF
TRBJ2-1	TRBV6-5	CASSYGSPYNEQFF
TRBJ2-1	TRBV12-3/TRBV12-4	CASSLGTPPYNEQFF
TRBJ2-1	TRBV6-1	CASTPYGRPNEQFF
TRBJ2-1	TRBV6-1	CASRLGLAGAYNEQFF
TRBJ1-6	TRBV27	CASRINEGYSPLHF
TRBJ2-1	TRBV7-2	CASSPNLAGGRETQFF
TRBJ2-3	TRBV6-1	CASSESGGRSTDTQYF
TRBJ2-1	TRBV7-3	CASRLTSGSYNEQFF
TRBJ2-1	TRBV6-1	CASSEAAWEQFF
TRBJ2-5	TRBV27	CASSLPPGPFETQYF
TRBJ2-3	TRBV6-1	CASSGFGGSDTETQYF
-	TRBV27	CASSYQVSGSGEPYEQYF
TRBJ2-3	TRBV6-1	CASKRESGSTNEQYF
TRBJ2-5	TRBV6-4	CASSDSCREGLYRYNEQYF
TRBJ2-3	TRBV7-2	CASSWAGASTDTQYF
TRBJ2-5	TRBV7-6	CASSLGRTGSSKNSLYF
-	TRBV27	CASSACNRGRAKKTQYF
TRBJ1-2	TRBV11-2	CASSLDVNYGYTF
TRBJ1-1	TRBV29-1	CSSEGIGEAFF
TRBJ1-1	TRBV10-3	CAARRVMNTEAFF
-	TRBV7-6	CASSPGVRYDEQYF
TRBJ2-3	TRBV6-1	CASSGRAGGISDTDTQYF
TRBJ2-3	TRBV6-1	CASRESGVRSKDIQYF
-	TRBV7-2	CASSLDPAGSYEQYF
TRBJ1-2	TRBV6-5	CATTVLRGQGGYTF
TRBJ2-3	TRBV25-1	CASSEWGTTGTSTDTQYF
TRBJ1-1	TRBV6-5	CASSYGSTEAFF
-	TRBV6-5	CASSVVDRVYNEQYF
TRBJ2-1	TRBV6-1	CASRAPDHQEQFF
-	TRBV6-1	CASSTGTGGYEQYF
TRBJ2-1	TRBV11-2	CATIGWGAYNEQFF
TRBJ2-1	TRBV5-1	CASSLTLAGGNEQFF
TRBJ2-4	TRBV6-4	CASSDSGGCATDTQYF
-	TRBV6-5	CASSYTGHEQYF
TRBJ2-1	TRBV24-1	CATSDRTAGAYNEQFF
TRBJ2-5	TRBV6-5	CASSTSAQETQYF
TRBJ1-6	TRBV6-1	CASTTVGQRYNSPLNF
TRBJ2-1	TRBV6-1	CASSLVGNEQFF
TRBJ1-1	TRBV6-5	CASSYRGGTEAFF
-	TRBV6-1	CASRGQGAGGTGEQYF
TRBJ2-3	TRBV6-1	CASRESGGSSTDTQYF
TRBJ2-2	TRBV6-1	CASWASTSELFF
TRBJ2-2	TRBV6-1	CASGCEKTDELFF
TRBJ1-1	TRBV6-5	CASSYSFRGGKAFF